This TCR beta chain comes out of a study of CD8+ T cells in alopecia areata. Treatment in this sample: oral pan-JAK inhibitor, 5-10 mg twice daily. Alopecia areata patients provided lesional scalp punch biopsies and peripheral blood, both collected for the study. Whole-study results and caveats: Because of a solitary nonresponder, the connection of baseline CD8+ expansion to response stays uncertain. Under tofacitinib, fewer expanded CD8+ clones appeared among the top 100 scalp clones. Many expanded lesional clones persisted in scalp and blood during tofacitinib.

As the sequencing template, cDNA was produced by extracting RNA and reverse transcribing it. TCRdb's copy holds only in-frame clones and misses some; the assay was immunoSEQ multiplex PCR. Among roughly 100,000 clones listed, under 90% were seen once. The CDR3 runs to 14 residues. The V and J ends lost 0 bases and 0 bases respectively, with 6 bases between them. Germline V CDR1 and CDR2: SGHNT, YYREEE (reference sequence). To note about this clone: Its antigen is not known.

The TCR sequence derives from a human donor with alopecia areata. Here the sequenced sample was CD8+ T cells sorted from blood, taken between weeks 30 and 35, from a patient treated with tofacitinib. The rearrangement joins TRBV5-4 to TRBJ2-5; D not resolved. DNA for the CDR3: TGTGCCAGCAGCTTGGTTCTTAACCAAGAGACCCAGTACTTC. Encoded protein: CASSLVLNQETQYF. Together with reference TRBV5-4 and TRBJ2-5, the CDR3 gives the full variable domain: ETGVTQSPTHLIKTRGQQVTLRCSSQSGHNTVSWYQQALGQGPQFIFQYYREEENGRGNFPPRFSGLQFPNYSSELNVNALELDDSALYLCASSLVLNQETQYFGPGTRLLVL.